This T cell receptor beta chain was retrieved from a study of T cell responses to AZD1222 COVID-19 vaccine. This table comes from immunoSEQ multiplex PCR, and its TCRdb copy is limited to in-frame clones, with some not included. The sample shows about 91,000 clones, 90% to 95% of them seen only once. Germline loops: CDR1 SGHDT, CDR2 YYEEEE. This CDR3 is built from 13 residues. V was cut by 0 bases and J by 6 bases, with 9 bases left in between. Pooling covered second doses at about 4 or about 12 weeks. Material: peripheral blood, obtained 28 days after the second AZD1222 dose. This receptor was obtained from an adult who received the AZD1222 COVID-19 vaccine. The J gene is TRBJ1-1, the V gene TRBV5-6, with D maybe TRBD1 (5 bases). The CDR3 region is CASSLGAGPEAFF. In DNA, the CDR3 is TGTGCCAGCAGCTTGGGGGCAGGGCCTGAAGCTTTCTTT.